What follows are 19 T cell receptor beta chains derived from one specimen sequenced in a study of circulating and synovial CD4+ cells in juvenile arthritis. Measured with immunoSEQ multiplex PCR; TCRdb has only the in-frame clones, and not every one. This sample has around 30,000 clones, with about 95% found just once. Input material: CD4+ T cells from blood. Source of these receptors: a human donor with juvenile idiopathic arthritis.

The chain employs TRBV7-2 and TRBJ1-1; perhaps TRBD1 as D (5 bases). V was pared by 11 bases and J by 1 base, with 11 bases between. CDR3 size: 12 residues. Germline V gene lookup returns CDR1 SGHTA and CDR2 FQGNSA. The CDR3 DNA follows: TGTGCCGCCAGACAGCCGAACACTGAAGCTTTCTTT. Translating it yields CAARQPNTEAFF.

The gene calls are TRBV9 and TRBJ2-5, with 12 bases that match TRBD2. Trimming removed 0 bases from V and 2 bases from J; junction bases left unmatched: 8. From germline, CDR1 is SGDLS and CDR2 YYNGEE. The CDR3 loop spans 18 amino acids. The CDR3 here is CASSVATRLAGGQETQYF. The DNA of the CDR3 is TGTGCCAGCAGCGTAGCTACTCGGCTAGCGGGAGGGCAAGAGACCCAGTACTTC.

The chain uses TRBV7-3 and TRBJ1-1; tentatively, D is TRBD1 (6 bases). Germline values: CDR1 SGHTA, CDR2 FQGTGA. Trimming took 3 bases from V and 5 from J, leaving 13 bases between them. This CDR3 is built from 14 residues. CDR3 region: CASSFVGGETEAFF. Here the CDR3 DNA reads TGTGCCAGCAGCTTTGTAGGGGGAGAAACTGAAGCTTTCTTT.

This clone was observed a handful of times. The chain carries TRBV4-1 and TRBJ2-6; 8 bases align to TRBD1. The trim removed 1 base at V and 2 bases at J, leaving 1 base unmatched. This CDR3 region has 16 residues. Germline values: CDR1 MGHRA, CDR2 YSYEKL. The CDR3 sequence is CASSQVQGAGANVLTF. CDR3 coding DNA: TGCGCCAGCAGCCAAGTACAGGGGGCTGGGGCCAACGTCCTGACTTTC.

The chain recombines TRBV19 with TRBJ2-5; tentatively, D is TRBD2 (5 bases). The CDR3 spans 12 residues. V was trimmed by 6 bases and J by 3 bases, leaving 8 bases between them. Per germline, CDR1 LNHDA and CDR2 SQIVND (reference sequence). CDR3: CASSPGKETQYF. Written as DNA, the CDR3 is TGTGCCAGTAGCCCCGGGAAAGAGACCCAGTACTTC.

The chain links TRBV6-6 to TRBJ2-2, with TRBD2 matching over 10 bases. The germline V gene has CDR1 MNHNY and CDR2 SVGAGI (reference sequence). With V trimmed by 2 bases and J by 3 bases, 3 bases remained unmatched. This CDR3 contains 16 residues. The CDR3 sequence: CASSYRTSGDTGELFF. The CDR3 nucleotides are TGTGCCAGCAGTTACAGGACTAGCGGAGACACCGGGGAGCTGTTTTTT.

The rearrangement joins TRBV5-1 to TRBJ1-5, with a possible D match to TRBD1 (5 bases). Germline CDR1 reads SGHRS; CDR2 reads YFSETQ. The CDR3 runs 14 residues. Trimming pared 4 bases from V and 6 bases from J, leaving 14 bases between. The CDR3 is CASSPQGVGQPQHF. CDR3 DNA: TGCGCCAGCAGCCCCCAAGGGGTCGGTCAGCCCCAGCATTTT. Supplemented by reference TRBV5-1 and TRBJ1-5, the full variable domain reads KAGVTQTPRYLIKTRGQQVTLSCSPISGHRSVSWYQQTPGQGLQFLFEYFSETQRNKGNFPGRFSGRQFSNSRSEMNVSTLELGDSALYLCASSPQGVGQPQHFGDGTRLSIL.

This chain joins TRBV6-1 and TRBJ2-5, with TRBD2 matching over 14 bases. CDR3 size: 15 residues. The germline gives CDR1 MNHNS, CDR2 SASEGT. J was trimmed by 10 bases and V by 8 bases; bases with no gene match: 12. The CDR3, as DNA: TGTGCCAGCTGGACCAGGACTAGCGGGGGGTCGAACCAGTACTTC. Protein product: CASWTRTSGGSNQYF.

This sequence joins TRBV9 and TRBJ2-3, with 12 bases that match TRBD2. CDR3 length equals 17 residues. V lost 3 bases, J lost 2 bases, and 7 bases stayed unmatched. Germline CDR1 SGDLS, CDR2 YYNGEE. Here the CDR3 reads CASSEYTSGGFTDTQYF. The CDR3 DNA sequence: TGTGCCAGCAGCGAATACACTAGCGGGGGGTTCACAGATACGCAGTATTTT. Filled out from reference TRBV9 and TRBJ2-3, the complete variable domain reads DSGVTQTPKHLITATGQRVTLRCSPRSGDLSVYWYQQSLDQGLQFLIQYYNGEERAKGNILERFSAQQFPDLHSELNLSSLELGDSALYFCASSEYTSGGFTDTQYFGPGTRLTVL.

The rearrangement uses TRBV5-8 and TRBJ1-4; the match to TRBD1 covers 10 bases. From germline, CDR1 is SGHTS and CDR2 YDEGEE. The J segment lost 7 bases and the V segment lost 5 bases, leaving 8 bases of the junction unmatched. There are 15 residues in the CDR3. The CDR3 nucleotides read TGTGCCAGCAGACACCGGACAGGGGGGGGTGAAAAACTGTTTTTT. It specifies CASRHRTGGGEKLFF.

The CDR3 coding sequence is TGTGCCAGCAGTACTGGACAGGGTGAAAAACTGTTTTTT. Translation: CASSTGQGEKLFF. The chain joins TRBV6-1 to TRBJ1-4, with 8 bases fitting TRBD1. Trimming took 5 bases from V and 7 from J; bases not matched to a gene: 3. Germline CDR1 is MNHNS and CDR2 is SASEGT. The CDR3 consists of 13 residues.

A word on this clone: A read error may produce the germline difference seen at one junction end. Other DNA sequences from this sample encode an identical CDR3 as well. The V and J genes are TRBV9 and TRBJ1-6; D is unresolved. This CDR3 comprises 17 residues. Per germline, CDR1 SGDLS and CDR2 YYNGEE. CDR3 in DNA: TGTGCCAGCAGCGTAGAGATCCGCCCCCCCGGTAATTCCCCCCTCCACTTT. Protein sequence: CASSVEIRPPGNSPLHF.

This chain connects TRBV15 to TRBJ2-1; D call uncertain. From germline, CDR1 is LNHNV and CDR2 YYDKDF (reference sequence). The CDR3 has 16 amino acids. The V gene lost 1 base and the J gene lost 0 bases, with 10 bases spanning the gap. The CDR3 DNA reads TGTGCCACCAGCAGAGTTCTAGAAGACTCCTACAATGAGCAGTTCTTC. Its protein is CATSRVLEDSYNEQFF.

Here the CDR3 reads CASSFVRAGNEQFF. CDR3 DNA: TGTGCCAGCAGTTTCGTAAGGGCAGGGAATGAGCAGTTCTTC. The rearrangement uses TRBV28 and TRBJ2-1; TRBD1 might be the D (5 bases). Germline CDR1 and CDR2: MDHEN and SYDVKM. This CDR3 contains 14 residues. V lost 3 bases and J lost 7, with 13 bases in between.

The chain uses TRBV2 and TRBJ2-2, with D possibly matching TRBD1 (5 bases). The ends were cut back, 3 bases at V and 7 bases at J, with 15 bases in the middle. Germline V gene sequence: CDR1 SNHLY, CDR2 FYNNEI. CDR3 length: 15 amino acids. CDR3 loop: CASSEGRDVGGELFF. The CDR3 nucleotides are TGTGCCAGCAGTGAGGGCAGGGATGTGGGCGGGGAGCTGTTTTTT.

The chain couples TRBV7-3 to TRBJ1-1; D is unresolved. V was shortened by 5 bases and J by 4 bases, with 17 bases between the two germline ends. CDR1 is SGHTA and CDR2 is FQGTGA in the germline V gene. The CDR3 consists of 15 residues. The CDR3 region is CASSPRSIGSTEAFF. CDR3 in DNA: TGTGCCAGCAGCCCCAGGTCGATAGGTAGCACTGAAGCTTTCTTT.

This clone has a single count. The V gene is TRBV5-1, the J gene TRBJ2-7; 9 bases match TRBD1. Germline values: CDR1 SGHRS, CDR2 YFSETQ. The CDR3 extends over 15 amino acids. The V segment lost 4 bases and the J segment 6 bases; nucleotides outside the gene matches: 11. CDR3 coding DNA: TGCGCCAGCAGCGCCCCCGGAACAGGGGGCTCCGAGCAGTACTTC. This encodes CASSAPGTGGSEQYF.

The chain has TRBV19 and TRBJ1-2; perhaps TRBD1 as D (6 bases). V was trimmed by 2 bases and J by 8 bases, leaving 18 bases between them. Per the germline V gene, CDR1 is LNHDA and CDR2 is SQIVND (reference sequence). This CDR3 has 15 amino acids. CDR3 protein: CASSIPDRRPLGYTF. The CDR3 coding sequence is TGTGCCAGTAGTATACCCGACAGGCGGCCGTTGGGCTACACCTTC.

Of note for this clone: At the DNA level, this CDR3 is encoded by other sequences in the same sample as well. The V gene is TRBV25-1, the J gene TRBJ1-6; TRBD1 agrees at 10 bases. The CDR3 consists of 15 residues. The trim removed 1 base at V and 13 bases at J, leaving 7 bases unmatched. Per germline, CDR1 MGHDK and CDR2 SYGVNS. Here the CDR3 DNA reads TGTGCCAGCAGTGAATCCGGACAGGGGGGTTCCCCCCTCCACTTT. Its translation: CASSESGQGGSPLHF.